Below, 20 T cell receptor beta chains from the same sample are listed, as sequenced in a study of blood T cell repertoires in COVID-19 (dated by TCRdb to 2018 to 2020). Libraries were prepared through the immunoSEQ multiplex PCR assay. As stored in TCRdb, this immuneACCESS dataset retains in-frame rearrangements with V and J assigned. A fraction of the clones does not appear; measured against another copy, unresolved V genes explain less than half of the discrepancy, and the remainder lacks a known reason. The sample has a few hundred thousand clones on record, more than 70% of them singletons. The ten largest account for under 5% of the sample. The source material was peripheral blood. These receptors were obtained from a woman aged 55-75 years with COVID-19, enrolled during active disease.

V and J are TRBV19 and TRBJ2-4; TRBD2 might be the D (5 bases). Trimming removed 4 bases at V and 1 base at J, with 14 bases between. The CDR3 is made up of 16 amino acids. The germline gives CDR1 LNHDA, CDR2 SQIVND (reference sequence). CDR3 sequence (DNA): TGTGCCAGTAGTAAGGGAAGGGAGCCGGCCAAAAACATTCAGTACTTC. Amino acids: CASSKGREPAKNIQYF.

This chain connects TRBV11-2 to TRBJ1-6, with a weak D call TRBD1 (6 bases). The CDR3 contains 16 residues. Germline CDR1 and CDR2: SGHAT and FQNNGV. Trimming shortened V by 2 bases and J by 8 bases, and 16 bases separated the two germline ends. The CDR3 nucleotides read TGTGCCAGCAGCTTACCTCCCCGGACAGCCTATTCACCCCTCCACTTT. Translated: CASSLPPRTAYSPLHF.

V gene TRBV18 combines with J gene TRBJ1-3; possibly TRBD1 for D (5 bases). The V and J ends lost 6 bases and 0 bases respectively, with 15 bases between them. CDR3 length: 16 residues. CDR1 KGHSH and CDR2 LQKENI come from the germline V gene. CDR3 in amino acids: CASSQGGQSSGNTIYF. The CDR3 coding sequence is TGTGCCAGCTCCCAGGGAGGGCAGAGCTCTGGAAACACCATATATTTT. The full variable domain, its missing parts supplied by reference TRBV18 and TRBJ1-3, is NAGVMQNPRHLVRRRGQEARLRCSPMKGHSHVYWYRQLPEEGLKFMVYLQKENIIDESGMPKERFSAEFPKEGPSILRIQQVVRGDSAAYFCASSQGGQSSGNTIYFGEGSWLTVV.

This clone is a singleton in its sample. The V gene is TRBV7-9, the J gene TRBJ1-1, with TRBD1 as a possible D gene (5 bases). V was pared by 2 bases and J by 3 bases, with 7 bases between. Per the germline V gene, CDR1 is SEHNR and CDR2 is FQNEAQ (reference sequence). The CDR3 spans 13 residues. CDR3 sequence reads: CASSLRQYTEAFF. For the CDR3, the DNA is TGTGCCAGCAGCTTAAGACAGTACACTGAAGCTTTCTTT.

The chain carries TRBV5-1 and TRBJ2-1; possibly TRBD1 for D (5 bases). This CDR3 spans 16 amino acids. Germline CDR1 reads SGHRS; CDR2 reads YFSETQ. The V gene lost 5 bases and the J gene lost 0 bases, with 15 bases spanning the gap. The DNA of the CDR3 is TGCGCCAGCAGGGACACAAGGCCGAGCTCCTACAATGAGCAGTTCTTC. Translating gives CASRDTRPSSYNEQFF.

This sequence joins TRBV6-6 and TRBJ1-6, with a tentative D call TRBD1 (6 bases). This CDR3 region has 18 residues. Deletions cut 5 bases from V and 0 bases from J, with 17 bases between. CDR1 is MNHNY, CDR2 SVGAGI, per germline (reference sequence). The CDR3 reads CASSPRGGASSYNSPLHF. CDR3 DNA: TGTGCCAGCAGTCCCCGGGGGGGCGCCAGCTCCTATAATTCACCCCTCCACTTT.

The chain carries TRBV5-1 and TRBJ1-6; possible D gene TRBD1, 6 bases. Germline V lookup: CDR1 SGHRS, CDR2 YFSETQ. Trimming removed 6 bases from V and 0 bases from J, with 19 bases in between. The CDR3 is made up of 18 amino acids. CDR3 loop: CASTPGGHYFSYNSPLHF. The DNA for the CDR3 is TGCGCCAGCACCCCGGGGGGCCATTATTTCTCCTATAATTCACCCCTCCACTTT.

V is TRBV9 and J is TRBJ2-1; 9 bases match TRBD1. The trim removed 0 bases at V and 7 bases at J, leaving 5 bases unmatched. The CDR3 covers 15 residues. Germline V CDR1 and CDR2: SGDLS, YYNGEE. Here the CDR3 DNA reads TGTGCCAGCAGCGTAGCGGGACAGGGTCCTAATGAGCAGTTCTTC. Amino acid sequence: CASSVAGQGPNEQFF.

V is TRBV3-1 (or the pseudogene TRBV3-2) and J is TRBJ1-2, with 11 bases fitting TRBD1. V shed 1 base and J 8 bases; nucleotides not matched to a gene: 3. Looked up from germline, CDR1 is LGHDT and CDR2 is YNNKEL (reference sequence). The CDR3 runs to 14 residues. The CDR3 DNA reads TGTGCCAGCAGCCAAGTGGGGACAGGGGGAGGCTACACCTTC. Its translation is CASSQVGTGGGYTF.

The CDR3: CASTPGGQETQYF. CDR3 nucleotides: TGTGCCAGCACCCCCGGGGGGCAAGAGACCCAGTACTTC. The chain employs TRBV7-2 and TRBJ2-5, with 7 bases aligning to TRBD2. In germline, CDR1 is SGHTA, CDR2 FQGNSA. The CDR3 extends over 13 amino acids. Trimming at V came to 7 bases and at J to 2 bases, leaving 4 bases not matched to a gene.

The rearrangement links TRBV4-2 to TRBJ1-2, with D perhaps TRBD1 (5 bases). With 1 base removed from V and 0 bases from J, the gap between germline ends came to 9 bases. The CDR3 is made up of 15 amino acids. Looked up from germline, CDR1 is LGHNA and CDR2 is YNFKEQ. The CDR3 coding sequence is TGTGCCAGCAGCCAAGTCGACAGCGCTAACTATGGCTACACCTTC. Its translation is CASSQVDSANYGYTF.

The V call is TRBV29-1, the J call TRBJ1-2; 10 bases align to TRBD1. CDR1 is SQVTM, CDR2 ANQGSEA, per germline. Trimming cost V 7 bases and J 5 bases; bases outside gene matches: 7. CDR3 size: 13 residues. The CDR3 DNA reads TGCAGCGCTGTAACGGACAGGGGGTATGGCTACACCTTC. It is translated as CSAVTDRGYGYTF.

The gene calls are TRBV7-3 and TRBJ1-2; TRBD1 agrees at 7 bases. The CDR3 totals 14 residues. The junction had 5 bases not matched to a gene; V was cut back by 5 bases and J by 2 bases. CDR1 and CDR2 (germline): SGHTA, FQGTGA. The CDR3 loop reads CASSPEGQNYGYTF. The CDR3 DNA follows: TGTGCCAGCAGCCCGGAGGGACAGAACTATGGCTACACCTTC. Combining the CDR3 with reference TRBV7-3 and TRBJ1-2 gives the whole variable domain GAGVSQTPSNKVTEKGKYVELRCDPISGHTALYWYRQSLGQGPEFLIYFQGTGAADDSGLPNDRFFAVRPEGSVSTLKIQRTERGDSAVYLCASSPEGQNYGYTFGSGTRLTVV.

The V and J genes are TRBV27 and TRBJ2-1; D gene ambiguous. This CDR3 comprises 15 residues. Germline values: CDR1 MNHEY, CDR2 SMNVEV (reference sequence). Trimming took off 4 bases at V and 0 bases at J, with 10 bases between the two ends. CDR3 in DNA: TGTGCCAGCAGTTCTACTTGGAGCTCCTACAATGAGCAGTTCTTC. As protein: CASSSTWSSYNEQFF.

The chain recombines TRBV6-5 with TRBJ1-6; the D gene is possibly TRBD1 (5 bases). The germline CDR1 and CDR2 sequences are MNHEY and SVGAGI. Trimming took off 2 bases at V and 10 bases at J, with 6 bases between the two ends. This CDR3 comprises 12 residues. The CDR3 loop is CASSYRGSPLHF. The CDR3 nucleotides are TGTGCCAGCAGTTACAGGGGATCACCCCTCCACTTT.

This clone was detected once. V is TRBV3-1 (or the pseudogene TRBV3-2) and J is TRBJ2-2; D is unclear. Germline V gene sequence: CDR1 LGHDT, CDR2 YNNKEL (reference sequence). The CDR3 covers 14 residues. The V gene lost 1 base and the J gene lost 7 bases, with 10 bases spanning the gap. This CDR3 reads CASSQAFVVGELFF. In DNA, the CDR3 is TGTGCCAGCAGCCAAGCTTTTGTCGTCGGGGAGCTGTTTTTT.

This clone was recorded only once. The chain is built from TRBV20-1 and TRBJ1-1; the D is unclear. Trimming left V 6 bases short and J 12 bases short, with 17 bases between. The CDR3 has 11 amino acids. Looked up from germline, CDR1 is DFQATT and CDR2 is SNEGSKA (reference sequence). CDR3 protein: CSALSRGGPFF. The CDR3 nucleotides read TGCAGTGCCCTTTCCCGGGGAGGACCTTTCTTT.

To note about this clone: Other nucleotide sequences in the sample specify the same CDR3. The chain employs TRBV19 and TRBJ1-1, with TRBD1 matching over 10 bases. The CDR3 spans 13 residues. V lost 6 bases and J lost 5; bases outside the gene matches: 3. Germline CDR1 and CDR2: LNHDA and SQIVND (reference sequence). CDR3 coding DNA: TGTGCCAGTAGGACGGACAGGGGGACTGAAGCTTTCTTT. Amino acids: CASRTDRGTEAFF.

The CDR3: CASSLSGQSNQPQHF. CDR3 nucleotides: TGTGCCAGCAGTCTCAGCGGACAGAGCAATCAGCCCCAGCATTTT. This rearrangement joins TRBV2 to TRBJ1-5; maybe TRBD1 (6 bases). Germline-derived CDR1 and CDR2 are SNHLY and FYNNEI. V shed 5 bases and J shed 1 base, with 12 bases lying between them. The CDR3 is 15 amino acids.

The rearrangement links TRBV13 to TRBJ1-1; D not certain. V was trimmed by 3 bases and J by 0 bases, leaving 8 bases between them. The CDR3 sequence is 14 residues long. The germline V gene has CDR1 PRHDT and CDR2 FYEKMQ (reference sequence). The CDR3 coding sequence is TGTGCCAGCAGCTTTAACCAGGTGAACACTGAAGCTTTCTTT. This encodes CASSFNQVNTEAFF.